Included here is one TCR beta chain sequence, with context. The germline V gene has CDR1 MDHEN and CDR2 SYDVKM. Trimming cost V 6 bases and J 5 bases; bases outside gene matches: 10. This CDR3 comprises 15 residues. This entry is derived from a study of brain T cells in children with intractable seizures. Clones were read by immunoSEQ multiplex PCR, and TCRdb kept only the in-frame ones, dropping some. The table lists hundreds of thousands of clones, 85% to 95% of them singletons. Sample time point: blood from clinic visit 5 months post-surgery; TSC patient then seizure free. This material consisted of peripheral blood, taken about 5 months after surgery. The chain has TRBV28 and TRBJ2-7, with TRBD2 identical over 10 bases. The source is a boy younger than two with tuberous sclerosis and intractable seizures. The chain's CDR3 is CASSHRGLAIDEQYF. DNA for the CDR3: TGTGCCAGCAGCCACCGGGGACTAGCGATAGACGAGCAGTACTTC.